Here is one TCR beta chain with its context. Its target is not known. Germline is not matched at one junction end, which may reflect a read error. This CDR3 has 13 residues. Germline V gives CDR1 MNHEY, CDR2 SVGAGI. The sample comes from a study of T cells after yellow fever vaccination. Notes on the study in general: FACS-sorted repertoires might harbor abundant contaminating clonotypes from the bulk population. Detected again after the booster were most primary-vaccination clones, at roughly 95% CD4 and 80% to 90% CD8.

Each CDR3 protein gets one entry after TCRdb re-called the 5' RACE reads with MiXCR. The sample holds 500,000 to 650,000 distinct CDR3 sequences, over 9% seen once. The sample consisted of PBMCs, taken on the day of the yellow fever booster vaccination. V is TRBV6-5 and J is TRBJ2-7; 14 positions agree with TRBD2. The receptor was isolated from a man aged 25 to 40 who received the YFV17D yellow fever vaccine. The CDR3, as DNA: TGTGCCAGCAGTTACGGGACTAGCGGGAGTATGCACTTC. This codes for CASSYGTSGSMHF.